This T cell receptor (beta chain) was recorded in a study of somatic mutations in cytotoxic T cells in rheumatoid arthritis. Findings of the study overall: Reported slight underrepresentation of TRBV07 in rheumatoid arthritis patients was not subjected to multiple-comparison adjustment. Healthy controls showed no age-related rise in CD8+ clonality, whereas rheumatoid arthritis patients did.

This CDR3 contains 17 residues. Germline-derived CDR1 and CDR2 are LGHNA and YSLEER. V gave up 4 bases and J gave up 3 bases; unmatched junction bases: 7. Positive magnetic bead selection was used to isolate CD4+ and CD8+ cells; purity was checked by flow cytometry. A single count supports this clone. Its target is unknown. Assay: immunoSEQ multiplex PCR; the TCRdb copy retains only in-frame clones and omits some. The table includes about 23,000 clones, 78% detected once. The sample consisted of CD8+ T cells sorted from blood. The chain is built from TRBV4-3 and TRBJ2-2; the match to TRBD2 covers 11 bases. The sequence derives from an adult with rheumatoid arthritis. The CDR3 is CASSPGTSGSYTGELFF. The DNA for the CDR3 is TGCGCCAGCAGCCCTGGGACTAGCGGATCTTACACCGGGGAGCTGTTTTTT.